This T cell receptor beta chain was profiled in a study of CD8 T cells in ankylosing spondylitis listed by TCRdb under 2017. Study-level background: T cell receptor beta repertoires were profiled in healthy donors and ankylosing spondylitis patients so that disease-linked TCR variants could be found. Peripheral blood was sampled, and synovial fluid was also collected from ankylosing spondylitis patients. The full study cohort comprised 25 ankylosing spondylitis patients and 85 to 120 healthy donors. Broader findings and caveats from the paper: According to the report, matched synovial fluid samples from ankylosing spondylitis patients were significantly enriched for the disease-linked clones. Blood from ankylosing spondylitis patients appeared to be characterized by a TCR beta motif composed of under 10 highly homologous amino acid variants. The disease-linked clones had a CD8+ phenotype and were found at relatively low frequencies in peripheral blood. Some of the motif variants had been reported before in the synovial fluid and blood of reactive arthritis patients, a finding that suggests common disease-initiation mechanisms.

Including cysteine and phenylalanine, the CDR3 has 16 amino acids. Just CDR3 DNA is preserved here, 48 bases in frame from base 1. From the germline V gene, CDR1 is LGHNA and CDR2 is YNFKEQ. The junction carries 13 bases between V and J, which are trimmed by 4 bases and 0 bases respectively. TCRdb shows the sequencer as Illumina HiSeq 2500. TCR beta libraries were prepared by quantitative 5'-RACE with molecular barcodes. On the study's bioinformatics: A new computational method, built on a probabilistic model of VDJ rearrangement, was used to identify disease-linked TCR variants. TCRdb passed the public sequencing reads through fastp at Q25 and MiXCR, retaining productive beta sequences. Rows with a matching CDR3 protein are joined into one entry that keeps the most common DNA and genes. TCRdb assigned the V and J calls; the authors' analysis was not used. For this sample there are over 400,000 distinct CDR3 sequences; roughly 27% appear just once. The top ten clones comprise 0.89% of the sample.

Note on this clonotype: The clone's antigen remains unknown. Base qualities are not recorded, but no much larger clone differs from it by a single base.

The chain joins TRBV4-2 to TRBJ2-1, with the D gene call left open. Sequencing used blood, either unsorted or a sorted T cell fraction (not recorded which). This TCR came from a male donor with ankylosing spondylitis. The CDR3 region has the sequence CASSRSVVSSYNEQFF. The nucleotide sequence reads TGTGCCAGCAGCCGGTCAGTGGTAAGCTCCTACAATGAGCAGTTCTTC.